This T cell receptor beta chain was recovered during a study of T cell responses to AZD1222 COVID-19 vaccine. V was pared by 8 bases and J by 0 bases, with 10 bases between. The CDR3 has 14 residues. Germline values: CDR1 MNHEY, CDR2 SMNVEV (reference sequence). TCRdb's copy holds only in-frame clones and misses some; the assay was immunoSEQ multiplex PCR. The sample lists about 140,000 clones, approximately 90% occurring once. The gene calls are TRBV27 and TRBJ1-4; D might be TRBD1 (5 bases). The source of this sequence is an adult in good health. This specimen was peripheral blood, taken on day 0 of AZD1222 vaccination. In DNA form, the CDR3 reads TGTGCCAGCCGAGGGGTTTCAACTAATGAAAAACTGTTTTTT. Protein product: CASRGVSTNEKLFF.